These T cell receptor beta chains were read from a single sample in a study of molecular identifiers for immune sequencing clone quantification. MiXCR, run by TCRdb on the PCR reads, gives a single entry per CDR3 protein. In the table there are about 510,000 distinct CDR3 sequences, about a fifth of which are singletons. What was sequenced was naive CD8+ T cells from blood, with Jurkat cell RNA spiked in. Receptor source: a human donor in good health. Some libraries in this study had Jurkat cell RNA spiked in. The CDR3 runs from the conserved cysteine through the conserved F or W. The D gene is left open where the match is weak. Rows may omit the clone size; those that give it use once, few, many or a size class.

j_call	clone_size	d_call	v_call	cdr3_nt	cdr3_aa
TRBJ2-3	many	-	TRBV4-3	TGCGCCAGCAGCCAAGACCCGGACATCCGCACAGATACGCAGTATTTT	CASSQDPDIRTDTQYF
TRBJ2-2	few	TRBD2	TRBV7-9	TGTGCCAGCAGCCCTACTAGCGGGGGTGTCACCGGGGAGCTGTTTTTT	CASSPTSGGVTGELFF
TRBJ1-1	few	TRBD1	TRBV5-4	TGTGCCAGCAGCTTGGGAGGACAGGGGGGTTACACTGAAGCTTTCTTT	CASSLGGQGGYTEAFF
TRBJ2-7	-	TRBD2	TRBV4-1	TGCGCCAGCAGCCAAGTGGGAGGGTTCGAGCAGTACTTC	CASSQVGGFEQYF
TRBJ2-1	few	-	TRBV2	TGTGCCAGCAGTGAAGGTCTCCCAGGAGAGCAGTTCTTC	CASSEGLPGEQFF
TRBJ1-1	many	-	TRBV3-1	TGTGCCAGCAGCCCGCTACTACAGCCATCCACTGAAGCTTTCTTT	CASSPLLQPSTEAFF
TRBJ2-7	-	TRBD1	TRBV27	TGTGCCAGCAGTGAAGACCGGACAGGGCCCTACAAGCAGTACTTC	CASSEDRTGPYKQYF
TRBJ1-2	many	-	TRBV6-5	TGTGCCAGCAGCTTAGACAGACTATATGGCTACACCTTC	CASSLDRLYGYTF
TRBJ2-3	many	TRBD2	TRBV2	TGTGCCAGCAGCGAACTAGCGGATAGCACAGATACGCAGTATTTT	CASSELADSTDTQYF
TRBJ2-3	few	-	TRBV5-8	TGTGCCAGCAGCTTGGTGGGGGGGGCCGAGGATACGCAGTATTTT	CASSLVGGAEDTQYF
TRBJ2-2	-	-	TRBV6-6	TGTGCCAGCAGTACGATACAGCCCGGGGAGCTGTTTTTT	CASSTIQPGELFF
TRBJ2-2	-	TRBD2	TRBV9	TGTGCCAGCAGCGTAGATCCCGCGGGAGGGCCCGGCACCGGGGAGCTGTTTTTT	CASSVDPAGGPGTGELFF
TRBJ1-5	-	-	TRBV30	TGTGCCTGGAGTGTAGGGGGTAGCAATCAGCCCCAGCATTTT	CAWSVGGSNQPQHF
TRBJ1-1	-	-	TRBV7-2	TGTGCCAGCAGCCCCGCGACAGAAGGAATACCTGAAGCTTTCTTT	CASSPATEGIPEAFF
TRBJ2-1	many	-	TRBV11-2	TGTGCCACAAGGGGATACAATGAGCAGTTCTTC	CATRGYNEQFF
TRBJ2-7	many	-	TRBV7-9	TGTGCCAGCAGCTCACTTGGGAACCCCTACGAGCAGTACTTC	CASSSLGNPYEQYF
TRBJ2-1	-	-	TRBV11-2	TGTGCCAGCAGCTCATACAGTGGCTCCTACAATGAGCAGTTCTTC	CASSSYSGSYNEQFF
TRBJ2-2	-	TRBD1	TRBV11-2	TGTGCCAGCAGCTTAATCTATGGGACAGCGAACACCGGGGAGCTGTTTTTT	CASSLIYGTANTGELFF
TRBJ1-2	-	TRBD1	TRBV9	TGTGCCAGCAGCTCAGGGGGTCACAGGGGGAGCGGCTACACCTTC	CASSSGGHRGSGYTF
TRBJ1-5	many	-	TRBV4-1	TGCGCCAGCAGCCAAGATAGTTTCAATCAGCCCCAGCATTTT	CASSQDSFNQPQHF
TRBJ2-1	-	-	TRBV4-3	TGCGCCAGCACCCCGACAGGGAGGCTTGCTGAGCAGTTCTTC	CASTPTGRLAEQFF
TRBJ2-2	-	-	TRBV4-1	TGCGCCAGCAGCCAAGGGGTGCGGGGAGTCAACACCGGGGAGCTGTTTTTT	CASSQGVRGVNTGELFF
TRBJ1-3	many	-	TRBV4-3	TGCGCCAGCAGCCAAGACAGGGCTGGAAACACCATATATTTT	CASSQDRAGNTIYF
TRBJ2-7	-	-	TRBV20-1	TGCAGTGCACGGACAGCCCTATCCTACGAGCAGTACTTC	CSARTALSYEQYF
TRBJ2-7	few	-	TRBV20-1	TGCAGTGCTAGAGATGTACCAAAATCGGGCTACGAGCAGTACTTC	CSARDVPKSGYEQYF
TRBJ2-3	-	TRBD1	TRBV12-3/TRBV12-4	TGTGCCAGCAGTTCACGGACAGGAACGGGTTTGGATACGCAGTATTTT	CASSSRTGTGLDTQYF
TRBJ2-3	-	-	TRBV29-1	TGCAGCGTTGATCTGGGGGAGGAGGTTACGCAGTATTTT	CSVDLGEEVTQYF
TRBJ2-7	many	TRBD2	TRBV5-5	TGTGCCAGCAGCTTGTACCTTTCCGGGACTAGCGGGGGACCGGGTTACGAGCAGTACTTC	CASSLYLSGTSGGPGYEQYF
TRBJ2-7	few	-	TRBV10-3	TGTGCCATCAGTGCTCCGGGACACGAGAACGAGCAGTACTTC	CAISAPGHENEQYF
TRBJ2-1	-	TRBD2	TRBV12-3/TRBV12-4	TGTGCCAGCAGTTTAGGGGGACTAGCGGGGGGTGCGGGGAATGAGCAGTTCTTC	CASSLGGLAGGAGNEQFF
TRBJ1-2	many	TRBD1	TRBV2	TGTGCCAGCAGGCCGGGACAGGGGGCGCATGGCTACACCTTC	CASRPGQGAHGYTF
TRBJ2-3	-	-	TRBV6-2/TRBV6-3	TGTGCCAGCAGTTCTCCCCTGAGTTCTTTGGCGGATACGCAGTATTTT	CASSSPLSSLADTQYF
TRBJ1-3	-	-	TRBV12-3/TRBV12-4	TGTGCCAGCAGCTACTACAGGCCCAAATCTGGAAACACCATATATTTT	CASSYYRPKSGNTIYF
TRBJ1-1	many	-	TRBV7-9	TGTGCCAGCAGCTTAATAGGCAATGAAGCTTTCTTT	CASSLIGNEAFF
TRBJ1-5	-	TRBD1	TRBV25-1	TGTGCCAGCAGTACCCAGGGGGTGCTGCAGCCCCAGCATTTT	CASSTQGVLQPQHF
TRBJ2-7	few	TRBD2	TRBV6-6	TGTGCCAGCAGTTACTGGTCGCAGGGACTAGCGGGGGCCTACGAGCAGTACTTC	CASSYWSQGLAGAYEQYF
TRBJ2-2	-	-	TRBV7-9	TGTGCCAACAGCTTAGGTCTTCCCGGGGAGCTGTTTTTT	CANSLGLPGELFF
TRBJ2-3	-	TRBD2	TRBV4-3	TGCGCCAGCAGCTCGCGTAGCGGGGGGGCCGAGGATACGCAGTATTTT	CASSSRSGGAEDTQYF
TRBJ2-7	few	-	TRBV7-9	TGTGCCAGCAGTTCCGGGGCCTGGGAGCAGTACTTC	CASSSGAWEQYF
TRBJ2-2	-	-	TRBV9	TGTGCCAGCAGGGTAGATAGAGGGGACCGATATAACACCGGGGAGCTGTTTTTT	CASRVDRGDRYNTGELFF
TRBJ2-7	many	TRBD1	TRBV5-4	TGTGCCAGCAGCCCCGGGACAGGGATCGACGAGCAGTACTTC	CASSPGTGIDEQYF
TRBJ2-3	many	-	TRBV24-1	TGTGCCACAAGGTCCGGAGATACGCAGTATTTT	CATRSGDTQYF
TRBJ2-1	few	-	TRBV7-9	TGTGCCAGCAGCTTGGCAGGGAACAATGAGCAGTTCTTC	CASSLAGNNEQFF
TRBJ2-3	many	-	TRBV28	TGTGCCAGCAGTTTAACCTTACAGTACACAGATACGCAGTATTTT	CASSLTLQYTDTQYF
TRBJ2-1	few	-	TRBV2	TGTGCCAGCAGTGATCAGACTTCCAGCTCCTACAATGAGCAGTTCTTC	CASSDQTSSSYNEQFF
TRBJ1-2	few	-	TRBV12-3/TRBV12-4	TGTGCCAGCAGTTTCAGTTTGGGCTACACCTTC	CASSFSLGYTF
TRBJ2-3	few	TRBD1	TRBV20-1	TGCAGTGCCCAGAGTGGACAGGGGGCATCAGATACGCAGTATTTT	CSAQSGQGASDTQYF
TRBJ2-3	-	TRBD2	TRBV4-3	TGCGCCAGCAGCCAGGATCAACTAGCGGGGGGGCGGTGGGGCACAGATACGCAGTATTTT	CASSQDQLAGGRWGTDTQYF
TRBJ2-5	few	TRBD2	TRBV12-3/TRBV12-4	TGTGCCAGCAGTTTAGCTGTAGCGGGGGCCCCTCCGTTAGAGACCCAGTACTTC	CASSLAVAGAPPLETQYF
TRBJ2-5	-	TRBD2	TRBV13	TGTGCCAGCAGCTTTGGACTAGAGGGAGAGACCCAGTACTTC	CASSFGLEGETQYF
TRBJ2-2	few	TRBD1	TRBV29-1	TGCAGCGTTGAGGGACAGGGAGCGAACACCGGGGAGCTGTTTTTT	CSVEGQGANTGELFF
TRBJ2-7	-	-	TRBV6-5	TGTGCCAGCACCGAATCTGGGAGGTGCGAGCAGTACTTC	CASTESGRCEQYF
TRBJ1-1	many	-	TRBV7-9	TGTGCCAGCAGCCATAATAGCGGGGCCCGGGCTGAAGCTTTCTTT	CASSHNSGARAEAFF
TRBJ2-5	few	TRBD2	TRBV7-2	TGTGCCAGCAGCTTGTGGACTAGCGGGGGACAAGAGACCCAGTACTTC	CASSLWTSGGQETQYF
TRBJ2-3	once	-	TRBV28	TGTGCCAGCAGTTTAACAGGGGGGGGTACGCAGTATTTT	CASSLTGGGTQYF
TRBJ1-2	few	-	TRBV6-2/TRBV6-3	TGTGCCAGCAGAACCGGGCTGCTGGAAGGCTACACCTTC	CASRTGLLEGYTF
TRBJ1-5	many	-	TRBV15	TGTGCCACCAGTCCCACCGGCGAGTCTACCCTCAATCAGCCCCAGCATTTT	CATSPTGESTLNQPQHF